This T cell receptor beta chain was retrieved from a study of PD-1 blockade in mismatch repair-deficient tumors. For the study at large: All were previously treated, progressing patients with approximately 12 mismatch repair-deficient cancer types.

The data were produced by immunoSEQ multiplex PCR, yet TCRdb's version contains in-frame clones alone and is incomplete. Of tens of thousands of clones in the sample, about 87% were seen once. A word on this clone: The antigen remains unidentified.

PCR or immunohistochemistry showed mismatch repair deficiency in every enrolled patient. TCR sequencing covered a few patients who responded to pembrolizumab. CDR3 length: 15 residues. The J segment lost 2 bases and the V segment lost 3 bases, leaving 8 bases of the junction unmatched. The germline gives CDR1 GTSNPN, CDR2 SVGIG (reference sequence). The study's findings and limits: Tumor-resident clones, often absent from pretreatment blood, expanded after pembrolizumab and then contracted.

The genes are TRBV30 and TRBJ2-3; 7 nucleotides align to TRBD1. The receptor comes from an adult with mismatch repair-deficient cancer. Sequencing used peripheral blood, obtained 52 weeks after starting pembrolizumab. Here the CDR3 reads CAWRSWTGLTDTQYF. CDR3 sequence (DNA): TGTGCCTGGAGATCCTGGACAGGACTCACAGATACGCAGTATTTT.